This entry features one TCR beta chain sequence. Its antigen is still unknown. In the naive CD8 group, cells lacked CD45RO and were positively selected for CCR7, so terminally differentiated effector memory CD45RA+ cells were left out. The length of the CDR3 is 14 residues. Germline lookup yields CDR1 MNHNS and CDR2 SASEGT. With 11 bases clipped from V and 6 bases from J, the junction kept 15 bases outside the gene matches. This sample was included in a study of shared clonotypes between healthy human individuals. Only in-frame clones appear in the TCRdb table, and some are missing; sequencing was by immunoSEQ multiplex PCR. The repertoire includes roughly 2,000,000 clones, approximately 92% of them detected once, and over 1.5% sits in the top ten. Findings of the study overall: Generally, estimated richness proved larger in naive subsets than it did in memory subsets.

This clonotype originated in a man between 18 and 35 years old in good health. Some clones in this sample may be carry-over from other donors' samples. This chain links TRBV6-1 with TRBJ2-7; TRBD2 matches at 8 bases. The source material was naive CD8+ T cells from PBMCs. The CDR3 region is CASGRVAGLPEQYF. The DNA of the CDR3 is TGTGCCTCCGGGCGGGTAGCGGGACTGCCCGAGCAGTACTTC.